This TCR beta chain was captured in a study of blood T cells in healthy people across ages. CDR1 is SGHRS and CDR2 is YFSETQ in the germline V gene. The CDR3 is made up of 15 amino acids. V was shortened by 1 base and J by 2 bases, with 12 bases between the two germline ends. A J-beta primer mix and a sample-barcoded 5' primer were used in a second PCR of roughly 7 to 12 cycles. TCRdb used MiXCR to reprocess the 5' RACE reads, holding one entry per CDR3 protein. The table has some 1,000,000 distinct CDR3 sequences, about 25% seen once; the top ten hold approximately 0.7%. This clonotype was found a few times. The individuals who served as donors were healthy Caucasians living in Russia, aged roughly 6 to 100. The data were also submitted as part of a second study, on T cells of mothers and their children. This second study notes: cDNA synthesis used all extracted RNA, approximately 1.5 ug per 15 ul. From each mother came over 10 million TCR beta CDR3 reads, and from each child came 3 million to 3.5 million.

The sequence was collected from a girl aged 2 to 10 in good health. Sequencing input: blood. The chain combines TRBV5-1 with TRBJ2-5, with a possible D match to TRBD2 (5 bases). The CDR3 region has the DNA TGCGCCAGCAGCTTGTTCAGCGGTCAACAAGAGACCCAGTACTTC. This encodes CASSLFSGQQETQYF.